This record covers a single TCR beta chain. The antigen is unknown. This CDR3 contains 13 residues. The germline V and J ends were trimmed by 7 bases and 7 bases, with 16 bases remaining between them. Germline-derived CDR1 and CDR2 are SGHTA and FQGNSA. The PCR ran on 60 Vbeta and 13 Jbeta primers. TCRdb's copy holds only in-frame clones and misses some; the assay was immunoSEQ multiplex PCR. The sample comprises 100,000 to 150,000 clones, roughly 76% of which are singletons, and roughly 13% rests with the top ten. This sample was included in a study of cytomegalovirus exposure and HLA in healthy donors. General study findings and limits: Later on, an analysis found that several of the most significant clusters appeared to be linked to common viral pathogens, which included parvovirus B19. Researchers reportedly found TCR beta sequences accurately predicted most subjects' HLA-A and HLA-B alleles.

Samples came from healthy bone marrow donors. The chain combines TRBV7-2 with TRBJ1-1; D is unresolved. What was sequenced was PBMCs. The TCR sequence derives from an older woman in good health and CMV-seropositive. The CDR3 protein is CASTLAGNLEAFF. CDR3 bases: TGTGCCAGCACCCTGGCGGGAAACCTTGAAGCTTTCTTT.